Following are 12 T cell receptor beta chains from one sample sequenced in a study of response to subunit inactivated influenza vaccine. TCRdb reanalysed the RT-PCR reads using MiXCR and keeps one entry per CDR3 protein. Seen here are about 530,000 distinct CDR3 sequences, around 11% observed once, and the top ten hold about 9.4%. Sequenced here: PBMCs from blood, sampled on the day of vaccination. These receptors were collected from a man aged 50 or older who received an inactivated influenza vaccine.

This clonotype was observed a few times. The V gene is TRBV6-1, the J gene TRBJ2-7; 7 bases are a match to TRBD1. The V segment lost 6 bases and the J segment 0 bases; nucleotides outside the gene matches: 5. Per germline, CDR1 MNHNS and CDR2 SASEGT. The CDR3 covers 14 residues. The CDR3 reads CASRRTGDSYEQYF. CDR3 nucleotide sequence: TGTGCCAGCAGAAGAACAGGGGACTCCTACGAGCAGTACTTC.

This clonotype appeared a few times. The V and J genes are TRBV5-6 and TRBJ2-1; D unresolved. This CDR3 comprises 15 residues. Germline CDR1 and CDR2: SGHDT and YYEEEE. Trimming left V 2 bases short and J 10 bases short, with 19 bases between. Here the CDR3 reads CASSLSPTGPGEQFF. CDR3 bases: TGTGCCAGCAGCTTATCTCCTACTGGTCCTGGGGAGCAGTTCTTC.

The V call is TRBV6-5, the J call TRBJ2-3, with 10 bases aligning to TRBD1. This CDR3 has 16 residues. Germline CDR1 MNHEY, CDR2 SVGAGI. The V and J ends lost 2 bases and 4 bases, in that order; junction bases with no gene match: 6. The CDR3 here is CASSYTSGQGADTQYF. The DNA of the CDR3 is TGTGCCAGCAGTTACACCTCTGGACAGGGGGCAGATACGCAGTATTTT.

The rearrangement uses TRBV5-6 and TRBJ2-1; perhaps TRBD1 as D (5 bases). The CDR3 spans 15 residues. Germline V CDR1 and CDR2: SGHDT, YYEEEE. Trimming shortened V by 3 bases and J by 0 bases, and 10 bases separated the two germline ends. CDR3 residues: CASSYRFVSYNEQFF. CDR3 in DNA: TGTGCCAGCAGCTACAGGTTTGTCTCCTACAATGAGCAGTTCTTC.

The chain combines TRBV20-1 with TRBJ2-5; 7 bases are shared with TRBD1. The end of the DNA aligns better with TRBJ2-1, so the J call may be wrong. CDR3 length: 14 residues. The germline V gene has CDR1 DFQATT and CDR2 SNEGSKA (reference sequence). The CDR3 DNA reads as TGCAGTGCTGAATTGACAGGGCACCAAGAGACCCAGTTCTTC. Translation gives CSAELTGHQETQFF.

The J gene is TRBJ1-3, the V gene TRBV20-1, with D possibly being TRBD1 (5 bases). The germline V gene has CDR1 DFQATT and CDR2 SNEGSKA (reference sequence). V shed 3 bases and J shed 2 bases, with 11 bases lying between them. The CDR3 loop spans 14 amino acids. The CDR3 coding sequence is TGCAGTGCTAGTTTCGGGGGGGCTGGAAACACCATATATTTT. Translating it yields CSASFGGAGNTIYF.

The V and J genes are TRBV6-2 or TRBV6-3 and TRBJ1-5; D possibly corresponds to TRBD1 (5 bases). Germline V CDR1 and CDR2: MNHEY, SVGEGT. V dropped 5 bases and J dropped 5 bases, with 16 bases sitting between them. The CDR3 is 15 amino acids. CDR3 DNA sequence: TGTGCCAGCAGTCCCCCCGGGACGGTATATCAGCCCCAGCATTTT. It codes for CASSPPGTVYQPQHF.

This clonotype was seen ten or more times. A junction end diverges from the germline sequence, so it may reflect a read error. The chain links TRBV15 to TRBJ2-7; D is unresolved. The CDR3 extends over 12 amino acids. The V gene's germline CDR1 is LNHNV and CDR2 YYDKDF (reference sequence). The CDR3 region has the DNA TGTGCCACCAGCAGAGCGGACGGAGCAAAGAACTTC. This translates into CATSRADGAKNF.

This rearrangement joins TRBV7-9 to TRBJ1-1, with D tentatively TRBD1 (5 bases). V lost 5 bases and J lost 2, with 12 bases in between. This CDR3 has 14 amino acids. In germline, CDR1 is SEHNR, CDR2 FQNEAQ (reference sequence). CDR3 loop: CASSHSGTNTEAFF. Here the CDR3 DNA reads TGTGCCAGCAGCCACTCCGGGACCAACACTGAAGCTTTCTTT.

This clonotype was observed a few times. The J gene is TRBJ2-7, the V gene TRBV20-1; TRBD1 agrees at 11 bases. V trimming: 1 base; J trimming: 5 bases; junction bases outside the gene matches: 7. Germline CDR1 DFQATT, CDR2 SNEGSKA (reference sequence). CDR3 length: 15 residues. The CDR3 loop is CSARAPGQGVHEQYF. The CDR3 DNA follows: TGCAGTGCTAGAGCACCGGGACAGGGGGTCCACGAGCAGTACTTC.

This clonotype has a count of ten or more. This sequence joins TRBV28 and TRBJ2-6, with D unresolved. V was trimmed by 2 bases and J by 1 base, leaving 3 bases between them. CDR3 size: 14 residues. Germline values: CDR1 MDHEN, CDR2 SYDVKM. The CDR3 region is CASSLTSGANVLTF. The DNA for the CDR3 is TGTGCCAGCAGTTTAACGTCTGGGGCCAACGTCCTGACTTTC.

In its sample, this clonotype was seen a few times. The chain couples TRBV6-2 or TRBV6-3 to TRBJ2-3, with 8 bases identical to TRBD1. The CDR3 runs to 15 residues. Germline V CDR1 and CDR2: MNHEY, SVGEGT. V gave up 5 bases and J gave up 0 bases; unmatched junction bases: 4. Here the CDR3 DNA reads TGTGCCAGCAGTCGGACAGGGTTTAGCACAGATACGCAGTATTTT. This gives the protein CASSRTGFSTDTQYF.